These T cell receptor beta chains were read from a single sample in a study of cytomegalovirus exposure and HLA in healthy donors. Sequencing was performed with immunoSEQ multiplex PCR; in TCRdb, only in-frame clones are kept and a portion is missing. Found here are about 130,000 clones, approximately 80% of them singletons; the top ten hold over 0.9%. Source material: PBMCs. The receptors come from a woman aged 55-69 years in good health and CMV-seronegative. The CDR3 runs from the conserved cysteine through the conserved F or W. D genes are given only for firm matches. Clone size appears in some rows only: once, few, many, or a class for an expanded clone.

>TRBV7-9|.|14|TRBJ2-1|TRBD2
CASPGLAGPNEQFF
TGTGCCAGCCCGGGGCTAGCGGGTCCCAATGAGCAGTTCTTC
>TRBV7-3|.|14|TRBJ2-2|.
CASSLQANTGELFF
TGTGCCAGCAGCTTACAGGCCAACACCGGGGAGCTGTTTTTT
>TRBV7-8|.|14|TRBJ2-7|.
CASSLAPRRDEQYF
TGTGCCAGCAGCTTAGCTCCCCGCCGAGACGAGCAGTACTTC
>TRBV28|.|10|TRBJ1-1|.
CASSNTEAFF
TGTGCCAGCTCAAACACTGAAGCTTTCTTT
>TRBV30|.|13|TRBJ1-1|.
CAWSGFRGTEAFF
TGTGCCTGGAGTGGGTTCCGGGGCACTGAAGCTTTCTTT
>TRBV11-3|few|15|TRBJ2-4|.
CASSLPGEAKNIQYF
TGTGCCAGCAGCTTGCCCGGGGAAGCCAAAAACATTCAGTACTTC
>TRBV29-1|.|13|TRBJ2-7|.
CSVIRTAGYEQYF
TGCAGCGTTATACGGACCGCGGGGTACGAGCAGTACTTC
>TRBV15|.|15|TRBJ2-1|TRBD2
CATSPGLAGEGEQFF
TGTGCCACCAGCCCAGGACTAGCGGGAGAGGGTGAGCAGTTCTTC
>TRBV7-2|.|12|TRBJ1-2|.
CASSLGQNGYTF
TGTGCCAGCAGCCTAGGACAGAATGGCTACACCTTC
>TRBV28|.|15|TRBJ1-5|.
CASSFWQGVNQPQHF
TGTGCCAGCAGTTTCTGGCAGGGCGTCAATCAGCCCCAGCATTTT
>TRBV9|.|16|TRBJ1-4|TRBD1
CASSATPGQGWEKLFF
TGTGCCAGCAGCGCGACGCCGGGACAGGGCTGGGAAAAACTGTTTTTT
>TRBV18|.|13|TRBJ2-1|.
CASSSTVNNEQFF
TGTGCCAGCTCATCGACAGTGAACAATGAGCAGTTCTTC
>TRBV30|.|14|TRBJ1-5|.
CAWSVERINQPQHF
TGTGCCTGGAGTGTGGAGAGGATCAATCAGCCCCAGCATTTT
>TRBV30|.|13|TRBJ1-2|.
CAWRSHRFYGYTF
TGTGCCTGGAGGTCCCACAGGTTCTATGGCTACACCTTC
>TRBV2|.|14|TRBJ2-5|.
CASSEPRLEETQYF
TGTGCCAGCAGTGAACCACGGTTGGAAGAGACCCAGTACTTC
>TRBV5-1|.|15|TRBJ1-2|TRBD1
CASSLAGQGAVGYTF
TGCGCCAGCAGCTTGGCGGGACAGGGGGCGGTTGGCTACACCTTC
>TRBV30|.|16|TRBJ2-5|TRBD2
CAWRLAGFWGQETQYF
TGTGCCTGGAGACTAGCGGGGTTCTGGGGCCAAGAGACCCAGTACTTC
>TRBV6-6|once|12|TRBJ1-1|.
CASSSGLMEAFF
TGTGCCAGCAGTTCAGGTCTAATGGAAGCTTTCTTT
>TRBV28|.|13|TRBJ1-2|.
CASRDSFSYGYTF
TGTGCCAGCCGTGACAGTTTCAGCTATGGCTACACCTTC
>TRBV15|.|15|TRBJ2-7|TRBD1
CATSNSRGSSYEQYF
TGTGCCACCAGCAACAGCAGGGGGAGTTCCTACGAGCAGTACTTC
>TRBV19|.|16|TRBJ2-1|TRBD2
CASSTRTSVTYNEQFF
TGTGCCAGTAGTACCAGGACTAGCGTAACCTACAATGAGCAGTTCTTC
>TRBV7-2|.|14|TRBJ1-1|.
CASSFQGLVTEAFF
TGTGCCAGCAGCTTCCAGGGGCTTGTCACTGAAGCTTTCTTT
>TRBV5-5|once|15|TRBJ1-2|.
CASSLRSIANYGYTF
TGTGCCAGCAGCTTACGATCTATCGCTAACTATGGCTACACCTTC
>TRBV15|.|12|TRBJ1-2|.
CATSQGNYGYTF
TGTGCCACCAGCCAGGGAAACTATGGCTACACCTTC
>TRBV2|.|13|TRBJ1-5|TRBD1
CASKRTGGISQHF
TGTGCCAGCAAACGGACAGGGGGTATCTCCCAGCATTTT
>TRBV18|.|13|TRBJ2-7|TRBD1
CASSSSTTGEQYF
TGTGCCAGCTCATCATCGACGACAGGGGAGCAGTACTTC
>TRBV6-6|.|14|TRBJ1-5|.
CASRDSHSNQPQHF
TGTGCCAGCAGGGACAGTCATAGCAATCAGCCCCAGCATTTT
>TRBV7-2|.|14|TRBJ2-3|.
CASHGGLLTDTQYF
TGTGCCAGTCACGGGGGGCTTCTCACAGATACGCAGTATTTT
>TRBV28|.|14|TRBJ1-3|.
CASSSQGTRNTIYF
TGTGCCAGCAGTTCACAGGGAACGCGAAACACCATATATTTT
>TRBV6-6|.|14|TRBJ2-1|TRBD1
CASRPRTGTNEQFF
TGTGCCAGCAGACCCCGGACAGGGACTAATGAGCAGTTCTTC
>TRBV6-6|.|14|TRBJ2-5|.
CASSSRPRSETQYF
TGTGCCAGCAGTTCCCGCCCCCGGTCAGAGACCCAGTACTTC
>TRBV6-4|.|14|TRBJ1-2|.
CASSPEEGVGGYTF
TGTGCCAGCAGCCCCGAAGAGGGGGTGGGTGGCTACACCTTC
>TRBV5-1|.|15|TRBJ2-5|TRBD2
CASSILAGTQETQYF
TGCGCCAGCAGCATCCTAGCGGGCACACAAGAGACCCAGTACTTC
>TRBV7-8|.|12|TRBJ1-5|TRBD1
CASSLDGQERHF
TGTGCCAGCAGCTTAGATGGACAGGAGAGGCATTTT
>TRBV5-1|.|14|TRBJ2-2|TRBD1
CASSRQGLWGELFF
TGCGCCAGCAGCCGACAGGGGCTTTGGGGGGAGCTGTTTTTT
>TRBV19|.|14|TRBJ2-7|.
CASSIDPGNYEQYF
TGTGCCAGTAGTATAGATCCAGGAAACTACGAGCAGTACTTC
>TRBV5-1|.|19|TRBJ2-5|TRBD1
CASSLVGGTGGGSRETQYF
TGCGCCAGCAGCTTGGTAGGAGGGACAGGGGGCGGTTCTCGGGAGACCCAGTACTTC
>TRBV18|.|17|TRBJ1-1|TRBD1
CASTGQGAFRGNTEAFF
TGTGCCAGCACCGGACAGGGGGCATTCCGGGGGAACACTGAAGCTTTCTTT